This TCR beta chain was observed in a study of blood T cell repertoires in COVID-19. Study details: Sites in the United States, Italy and Spain provided acute and convalescent COVID-19 samples.

Original methodology: Researchers report that nucleated cell counts were estimated from reference gene primer amplification. Method: immunoSEQ multiplex PCR; TCRdb's copy keeps in-frame clones and lacks some. The V and J calls and clone size are taken from that table; D and trimming were inferred from the DNA. This sample has approximately 350,000 clones, with around 90% found just once. About this clone itself: The sample carries other DNA sequences with the same CDR3.

The CDR3 has 12 amino acids. From germline, CDR1 is SGHDT and CDR2 YYEEEE. V dropped 4 bases and J dropped 6 bases, with 8 bases sitting between them. The genes are TRBV5-6 and TRBJ1-5, with D unresolved. Sample: peripheral blood. The sequence was collected from a man in his forties with acute or convalescent COVID-19. CDR3: CASSSGSQPQHF. For the CDR3, the DNA is TGTGCCAGCAGCAGCGGGAGTCAGCCCCAGCATTTT.